Listed below are T cell receptor beta chains from one sample, sequenced in a study of CD8+ T cells in alopecia areata. Sequenced by immunoSEQ multiplex PCR; TCRdb stores in-frame clones only, minus some. The table shows under 70,000 clones, with 95% to 97% occurring only once. The sequencing used CD8+ T cells sorted from blood, collected at week 0. Source of these receptors: a human donor with alopecia areata. The CDR3 runs from the conserved cysteine through the conserved F or W. A D gene is named only where the DNA matches it firmly. Expanded clones are given a class, and other clones once, few, many or no size at all.

-	TRBV18	-	TRBJ2-5	CASSPPPREIFQETQYF	TGTGCCAGCTCACCACCGCCCAGGGAAATTTTCCAAGAGACCCAGTACTTC
-	TRBV27	-	TRBJ2-5	CASSFGHQETQYF	TGTGCCAGCAGTTTTGGTCACCAAGAGACCCAGTACTTC
-	TRBV5-5	-	TRBJ2-1	CASTPGWNEQFF	TGTGCCAGCACTCCAGGATGGAATGAGCAGTTCTTC
-	TRBV6-5	TRBD1	TRBJ2-1	CASRNRGFGSNEQFF	TGTGCCAGCAGAAACAGGGGTTTTGGTAGCAATGAGCAGTTCTTC
-	TRBV7-9	-	TRBJ1-5	CASSLGAGQPQHF	TGTGCCAGCAGCTTAGGGGCAGGCCAGCCCCAGCATTTT
-	TRBV5-4	-	TRBJ2-3	CASSFPWWGEGDTQYF	TGTGCCAGCAGCTTCCCGTGGTGGGGGGAAGGAGATACGCAGTATTTT
-	TRBV6-5	-	TRBJ2-2	CASSYLSTGELFF	TGTGCCAGCAGTTACTTGTCCACCGGGGAGCTGTTTTTT
-	TRBV29-1	TRBD1	TRBJ2-7	CSVETRQGEQYF	TGCAGCGTTGAAACGCGACAGGGCGAGCAGTACTTC
-	TRBV7-9	-	TRBJ2-7	CASSPRGYEQYF	TGTGCCAGCAGCCCACGGGGCTACGAGCAGTACTTC
-	TRBV13	-	TRBJ1-6	CASSSAAYNSPLHF	TGTGCCAGCAGCTCCGCGGCCTATAATTCACCCCTCCACTTT
-	TRBV7-9	-	TRBJ2-1	CASSLAGVDEQFF	TGTGCCAGCAGCTTAGCAGGGGTCGATGAGCAGTTCTTC
-	TRBV4-1	TRBD2	TRBJ2-1	CASSQGGTSSSEQFF	TGCGCCAGCAGCCAAGGGGGGACTAGCTCGAGTGAGCAGTTCTTC
-	TRBV5-4	-	TRBJ2-3	CASSLVGPPDTQYF	TGTGCCAGCAGCTTGGTAGGACCCCCGGATACGCAGTATTTT
-	TRBV5-4	TRBD2	TRBJ2-1	CASTSGTNNEQFF	TGTGCCAGTACGTCCGGGACTAACAATGAGCAGTTCTTC
-	TRBV27	TRBD1	TRBJ2-7	CASSSGGYEQYF	TGTGCCAGCAGTTCAGGGGGCTACGAGCAGTACTTC
-	TRBV5-6	TRBD2	TRBJ2-3	CASSPWTSGGHTDTQYF	TGTGCCAGCAGCCCCTGGACTAGCGGGGGCCACACAGATACGCAGTATTTT
-	TRBV6-5	TRBD2	TRBJ2-3	CASTSTSGGGGQYF	TGTGCCAGCACTAGCACTAGCGGGGGAGGCGGGCAGTATTTT
-	TRBV7-9	-	TRBJ2-7	CASSPLGQIYEQYF	TGTGCCAGCAGCCCCCTCGGGCAAATCTACGAGCAGTACTTC
-	TRBV7-2	TRBD2	TRBJ2-5	CASTIGLAGAALQETQYF	TGTGCCAGCACCATTGGACTAGCGGGGGCCGCCCTCCAAGAGACCCAGTACTTC
-	TRBV9	-	TRBJ2-2	CASQRGAFTGELFF	TGTGCCAGCCAAAGGGGGGCGTTCACCGGGGAGCTGTTTTTT
-	TRBV19	-	TRBJ2-2	CASSLVLVTGELFF	TGTGCCAGTAGTCTCGTCCTAGTAACCGGGGAGCTGTTTTTT
-	TRBV6-5	-	TRBJ2-1	CASYPPGGYNEQFF	TGTGCCAGCTATCCTCCGGGCGGCTACAATGAGCAGTTCTTC
once	TRBV4-1	TRBD1	TRBJ2-3	CASSQVRQMTGLDLSTDTQYF	TGCGCCAGCAGCCAAGTCCGACAAATGACAGGGCTCGACCTTAGCACAGATACGCAGTATTTT
-	TRBV5-5	TRBD2	TRBJ2-5	CASSSGLAGGETQYF	TGTGCCAGCAGCTCGGGACTAGCGGGGGGAGAGACCCAGTACTTC
-	TRBV18	-	TRBJ2-1	CASSPSPTINHEQFF	TGTGCCAGCTCACCCTCCCCGACGATAAACCATGAGCAGTTCTTC
-	TRBV29-1	-	TRBJ2-3	CSAGRDKPSTDTQYF	TGCAGCGCGGGGAGGGACAAGCCTAGCACAGATACGCAGTATTTT
-	TRBV27	-	TRBJ2-7	CASTPRAWNYEQYF	TGTGCCAGCACCCCGCGAGCGTGGAACTACGAGCAGTACTTC
-	TRBV4-2	-	TRBJ2-5	CASSLGPQETQYF	TGTGCCAGCAGCTTAGGACCCCAAGAGACCCAGTACTTC
-	TRBV27	-	TRBJ2-1	CASSLKGIVSYNEQFF	TGTGCCAGCAGTTTGAAGGGGATTGTGTCCTACAATGAGCAGTTCTTC
-	TRBV7-9	-	TRBJ2-7	CASSTEDYEQYF	TGTGCCAGCAGCACGGAGGATTACGAGCAGTACTTC
-	TRBV27	-	TRBJ1-2	CASSLRRPDYGYTF	TGTGCCAGCAGTTTAAGGAGACCCGACTATGGCTACACCTTC
-	TRBV4-3	TRBD2	TRBJ2-1	CASSYEASGGYNEQFF	TGCGCCAGCAGTTATGAGGCTAGCGGGGGTTACAATGAGCAGTTCTTC
-	TRBV6-5	-	TRBJ1-2	CASSLRYNYGYTF	TGTGCCAGCAGTCTCAGATATAACTATGGCTACACCTTC
-	TRBV27	-	TRBJ2-7	CASSLSIGDYEQYF	TGTGCCAGCAGTTTATCGATCGGGGACTACGAGCAGTACTTC
-	TRBV19	-	TRBJ1-5	CASSWGLHQPQHF	TGTGCCAGTAGCTGGGGACTCCATCAGCCCCAGCATTTT
-	TRBV7-6	-	TRBJ2-3	CASSLDPIPTDTQYF	TGTGCCAGCAGCTTAGACCCCATCCCGACAGATACGCAGTATTTT
once	TRBV4-1	TRBD2	TRBJ2-2	CASSRSGGGLDGELFF	TGCGCCAGCAGCCGTAGCGGGGGAGGACTCGACGGGGAGCTGTTTTTT
-	TRBV29-1	TRBD1	TRBJ2-1	CSVEQGAFNEQFF	TGCAGCGTTGAACAGGGGGCTTTCAATGAGCAGTTCTTC
-	TRBV27	TRBD2	TRBJ2-3	CASSLAGGPTSTDTQYF	TGTGCCAGCAGTTTAGCGGGGGGGCCAACTAGCACAGATACGCAGTATTTT
-	TRBV5-5	-	TRBJ2-1	CASSLAPGGGSSYNEQFF	TGTGCCAGCAGCTTGGCCCCAGGAGGGGGAAGCTCCTACAATGAGCAGTTCTTC
-	TRBV7-8	-	TRBJ2-7	CASSLRNAPYEQYF	TGTGCCAGCAGCTTAAGGAATGCCCCCTACGAGCAGTACTTC
-	TRBV5-1	TRBD1	TRBJ2-7	CASSEDRAYEQYF	TGCGCCAGCAGCGAGGACAGGGCGTACGAGCAGTACTTC
-	TRBV16	-	TRBJ1-2	CASSPGVNGYTF	TGTGCCAGCAGCCCAGGGGTGAATGGCTACACCTTC
-	TRBV29-1	TRBD2	TRBJ2-1	CSVRTSGEYEQFF	TGCAGCGTCCGGACTAGCGGGGAGTATGAGCAGTTCTTC
-	TRBV7-9	-	TRBJ2-2	CASTSDRDTGELFF	TGTGCCAGCACCTCGGACAGAGACACCGGGGAGCTGTTTTTT
once	TRBV7-3	-	TRBJ2-1	CASSLIQGNEQFF	TGTGCCAGCAGCTTAATTCAGGGTAATGAGCAGTTCTTC
once	TRBV6-1	-	TRBJ2-3	CASRDTTNTQYF	TGTGCCTCCAGGGACACCACAAATACGCAGTATTTT
-	TRBV5-1	TRBD2	TRBJ2-7	CASSPGLASSYEQYF	TGCGCCAGCAGCCCGGGACTAGCGAGCTCCTACGAGCAGTACTTC
-	TRBV29-1	-	TRBJ1-2	CSVDSDSPLTHGYTF	TGCAGCGTTGACTCGGACAGTCCACTCACTCATGGCTACACCTTC
once	TRBV7-9	-	TRBJ2-1	CASSLGGAQVEQFF	TGTGCCAGCAGCTTAGGCGGAGCCCAGGTAGAGCAGTTCTTC
-	TRBV11-1	-	TRBJ2-7	CASSPDWTEGYEQYF	TGTGCCAGCAGCCCGGACTGGACAGAGGGTTACGAGCAGTACTTC
once	TRBV7-9	-	TRBJ1-6	CASSLARDRGVYNSPLHF	TGTGCCAGCAGCTTAGCGCGGGATCGGGGGGTTTATAATTCACCCCTCCACTTT
-	TRBV7-9	-	TRBJ2-7	CASSSDNPSPHEQYF	TGTGCCAGCAGCTCAGATAACCCCTCTCCCCACGAGCAGTACTTC
-	TRBV19	TRBD2	TRBJ2-3	CASSIFGGATDTQYF	TGTGCCAGTAGTATTTTCGGGGGGGCTACAGATACGCAGTATTTT
-	TRBV4-2	-	TRBJ2-5	CASSQESLQETQYF	TGTGCCAGCAGCCAAGAAAGCCTACAAGAGACCCAGTACTTC
-	TRBV21-1	-	TRBJ2-3	CASTLDRDGHTQYF	TGTGCCAGCACCCTAGACAGGGACGGCCATACGCAGTATTTT
-	TRBV7-8	-	TRBJ2-3	CASSLNPTDTQYF	TGTGCCAGCAGCTTAAATCCCACAGATACGCAGTATTTT
-	TRBV29-1	-	TRBJ2-1	CSVESGSWGDNEQFF	TGCAGCGTTGAATCGGGGAGTTGGGGGGACAATGAGCAGTTCTTC
once	TRBV19	-	TRBJ1-1	CASRDSLNTEAFF	TGTGCCAGTCGAGACAGCTTGAACACTGAAGCTTTCTTT
-	TRBV19	-	TRBJ1-1	CASSTTAYTEAFF	TGTGCCAGCTCAACTACAGCCTACACTGAAGCTTTCTTT